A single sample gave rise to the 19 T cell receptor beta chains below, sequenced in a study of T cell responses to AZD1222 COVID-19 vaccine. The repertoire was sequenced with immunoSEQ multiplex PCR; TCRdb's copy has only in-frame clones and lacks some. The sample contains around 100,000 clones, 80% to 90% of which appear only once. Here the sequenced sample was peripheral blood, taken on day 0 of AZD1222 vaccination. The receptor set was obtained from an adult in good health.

As DNA, the CDR3 is TGCGCCAGCAGCTCAGGAGTCTCTGGAAACACCATATATTTT. It specifies CASSSGVSGNTIYF. The gene calls are TRBV5-1 and TRBJ1-3; D remains unclear. This CDR3 is 14 amino acids long. V lost 3 bases, J lost 0 bases, and 7 bases lay in between. Germline V gene sequence: CDR1 SGHRS, CDR2 YFSETQ.

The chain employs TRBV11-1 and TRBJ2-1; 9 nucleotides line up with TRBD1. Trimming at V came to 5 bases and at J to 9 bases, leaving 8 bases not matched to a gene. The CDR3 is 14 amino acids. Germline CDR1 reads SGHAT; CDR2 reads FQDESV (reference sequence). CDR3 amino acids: CASSTRQGVGEQFF. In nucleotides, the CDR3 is TGTGCCAGCAGCACCCGACAGGGGGTGGGTGAGCAGTTCTTC.

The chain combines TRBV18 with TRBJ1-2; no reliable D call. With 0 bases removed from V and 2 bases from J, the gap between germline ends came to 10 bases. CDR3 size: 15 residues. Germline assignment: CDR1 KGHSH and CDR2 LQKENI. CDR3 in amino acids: CASSPPTFLNYGYTF. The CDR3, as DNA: TGTGCCAGCTCACCACCCACCTTCCTAAACTATGGCTACACCTTC.

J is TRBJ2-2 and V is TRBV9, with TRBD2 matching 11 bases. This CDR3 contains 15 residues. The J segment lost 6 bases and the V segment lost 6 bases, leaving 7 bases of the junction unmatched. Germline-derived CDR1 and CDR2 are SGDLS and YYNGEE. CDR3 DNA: TGTGCCAGCACCGAGACTAGCGGGATGGCCGGGGAGCTGTTTTTT. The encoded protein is CASTETSGMAGELFF.

CDR3 nucleotide sequence: TGTGCCACAACCGGGGCCGCAGGGGAGACCCAGTACTTC. It encodes CATTGAAGETQYF. This chain joins TRBV19 and TRBJ2-5; D may match TRBD1 or TRBD2 (5 bases each). The CDR3 extends over 13 amino acids. Germline V lookup: CDR1 LNHDA, CDR2 SQIVND (reference sequence). V was clipped by 10 bases and J by 5 bases, with 17 bases between them.

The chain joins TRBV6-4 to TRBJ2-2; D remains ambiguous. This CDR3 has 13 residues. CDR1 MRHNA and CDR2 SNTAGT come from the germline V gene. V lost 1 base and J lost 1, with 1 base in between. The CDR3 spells CASSDWNTGELFF. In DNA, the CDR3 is TGTGCCAGCAGTGACTGGAACACCGGGGAGCTGTTTTTT.

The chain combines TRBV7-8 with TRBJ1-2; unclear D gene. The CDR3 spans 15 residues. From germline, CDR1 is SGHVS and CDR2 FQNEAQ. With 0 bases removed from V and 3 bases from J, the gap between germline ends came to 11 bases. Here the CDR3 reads CASSLAGNDDYGYTF. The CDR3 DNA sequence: TGTGCCAGCAGCTTAGCAGGGAATGACGACTATGGCTACACCTTC. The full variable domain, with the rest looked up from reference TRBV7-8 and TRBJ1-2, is GAGVSQSPRYKVAKRGQDVALRCDPISGHVSLFWYQQALGQGPEFLTYFQNEAQLDKSGLPSDRFFAERPEGSVSTLKIQRTQQEDSAVYLCASSLAGNDDYGYTFGSGTRLTVV.

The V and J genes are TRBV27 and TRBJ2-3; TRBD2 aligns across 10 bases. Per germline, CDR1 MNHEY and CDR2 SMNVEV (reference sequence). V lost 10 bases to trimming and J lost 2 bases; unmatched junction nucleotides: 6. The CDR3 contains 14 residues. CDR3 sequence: CAIRSGRHTDTQYF. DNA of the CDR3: TGTGCCATTCGTAGCGGGAGGCACACAGATACGCAGTATTTT.

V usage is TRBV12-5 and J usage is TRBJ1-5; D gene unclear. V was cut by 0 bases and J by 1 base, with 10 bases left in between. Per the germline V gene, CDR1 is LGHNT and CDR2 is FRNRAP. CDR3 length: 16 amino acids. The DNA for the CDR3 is TGTGCTAGTGGTTTGGTAGGAGGGAAGAGCAATCAGCCCCAGCATTTT. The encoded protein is CASGLVGGKSNQPQHF.

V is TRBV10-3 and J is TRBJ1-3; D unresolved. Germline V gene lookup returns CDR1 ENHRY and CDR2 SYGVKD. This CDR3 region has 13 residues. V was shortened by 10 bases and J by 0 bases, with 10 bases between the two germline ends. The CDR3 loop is CATSLGSGNTIYF. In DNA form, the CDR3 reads TGTGCCACCTCCTTGGGCTCTGGAAACACCATATATTTT.

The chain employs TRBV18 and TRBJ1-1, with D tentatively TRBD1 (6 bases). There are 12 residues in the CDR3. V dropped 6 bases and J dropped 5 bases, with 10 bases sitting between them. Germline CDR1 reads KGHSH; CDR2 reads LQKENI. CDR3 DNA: TGTGCCAGCTCCTCGGGGGCAACTGAAGCTTTCTTT. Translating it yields CASSSGATEAFF.

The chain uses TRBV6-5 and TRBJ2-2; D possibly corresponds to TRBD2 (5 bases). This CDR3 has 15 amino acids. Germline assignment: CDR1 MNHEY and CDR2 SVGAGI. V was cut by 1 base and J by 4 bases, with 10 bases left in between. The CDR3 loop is CASSYFSGITGELFF. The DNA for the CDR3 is TGTGCCAGCAGTTACTTTTCGGGGATCACCGGGGAGCTGTTTTTT.

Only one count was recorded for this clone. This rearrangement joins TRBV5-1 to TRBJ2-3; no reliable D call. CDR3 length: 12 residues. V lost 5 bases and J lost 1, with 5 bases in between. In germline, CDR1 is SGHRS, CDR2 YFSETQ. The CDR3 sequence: CASREGTDTQYF. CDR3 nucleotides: TGCGCCAGCAGGGAAGGCACAGATACGCAGTATTTT. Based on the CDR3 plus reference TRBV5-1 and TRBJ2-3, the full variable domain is KAGVTQTPRYLIKTRGQQVTLSCSPISGHRSVSWYQQTPGQGLQFLFEYFSETQRNKGNFPGRFSGRQFSNSRSEMNVSTLELGDSALYLCASREGTDTQYFGPGTRLTVL.

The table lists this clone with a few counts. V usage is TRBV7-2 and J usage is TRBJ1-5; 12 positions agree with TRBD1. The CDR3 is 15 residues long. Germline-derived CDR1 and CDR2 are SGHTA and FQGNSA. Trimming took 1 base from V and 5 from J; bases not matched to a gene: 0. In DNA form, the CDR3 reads TGTGCCAGCAGCTTAGGGGACAGGGGGCATCAGCCCCAGCATTTT. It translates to CASSLGDRGHQPQHF.

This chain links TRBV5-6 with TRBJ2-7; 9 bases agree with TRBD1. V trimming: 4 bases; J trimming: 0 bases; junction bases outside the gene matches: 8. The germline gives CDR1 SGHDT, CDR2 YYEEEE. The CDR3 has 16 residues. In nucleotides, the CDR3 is TGTGCCAGCAGCCCGTGGGGACAGGGAAGCTCCTACGAGCAGTACTTC. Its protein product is CASSPWGQGSSYEQYF.

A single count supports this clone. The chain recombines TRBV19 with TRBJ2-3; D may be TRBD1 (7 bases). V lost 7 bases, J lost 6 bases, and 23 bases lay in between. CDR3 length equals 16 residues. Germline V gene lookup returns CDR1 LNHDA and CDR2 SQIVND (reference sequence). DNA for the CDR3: TGTGCCAGTACCCCTTCCAGGGGGGATAACCCGGATACGCAGTATTTT. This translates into CASTPSRGDNPDTQYF. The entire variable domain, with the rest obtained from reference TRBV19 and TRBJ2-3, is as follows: DGGITQSPKYLFRKEGQNVTLSCEQNLNHDAMYWYRQDPGQGLRLIYYSQIVNDFQKGDIAEGYSVSREKKESFPLTVTSAQKNPTAFYLCASTPSRGDNPDTQYFGPGTRLTVL.

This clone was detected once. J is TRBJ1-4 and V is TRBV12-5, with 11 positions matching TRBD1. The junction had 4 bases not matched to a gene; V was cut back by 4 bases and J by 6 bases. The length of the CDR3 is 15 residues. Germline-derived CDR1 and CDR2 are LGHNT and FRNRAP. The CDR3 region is CASGSGTGGYEKLFF. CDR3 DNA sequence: TGTGCTAGTGGTTCCGGGACAGGGGGATATGAAAAACTGTTTTTT.

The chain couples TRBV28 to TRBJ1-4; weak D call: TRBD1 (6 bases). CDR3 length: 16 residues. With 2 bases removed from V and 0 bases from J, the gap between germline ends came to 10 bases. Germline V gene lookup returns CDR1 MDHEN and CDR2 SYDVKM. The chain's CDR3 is CASSLQGRSTNEKLFF. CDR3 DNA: TGTGCCAGCAGTTTACAGGGGCGATCAACTAATGAAAAACTGTTTTTT.

CDR3 bases: TGTGCCAGCGTACTGGGTTCGGATAGCAATCAGCCCCAGCATTTT. Protein product: CASVLGSDSNQPQHF. V and J are TRBV2 and TRBJ1-5; D ambiguous. Trimming stripped 8 bases from V and 0 bases from J, with 14 bases between. The CDR3 runs 15 residues. Per the germline V gene, CDR1 is SNHLY and CDR2 is FYNNEI.